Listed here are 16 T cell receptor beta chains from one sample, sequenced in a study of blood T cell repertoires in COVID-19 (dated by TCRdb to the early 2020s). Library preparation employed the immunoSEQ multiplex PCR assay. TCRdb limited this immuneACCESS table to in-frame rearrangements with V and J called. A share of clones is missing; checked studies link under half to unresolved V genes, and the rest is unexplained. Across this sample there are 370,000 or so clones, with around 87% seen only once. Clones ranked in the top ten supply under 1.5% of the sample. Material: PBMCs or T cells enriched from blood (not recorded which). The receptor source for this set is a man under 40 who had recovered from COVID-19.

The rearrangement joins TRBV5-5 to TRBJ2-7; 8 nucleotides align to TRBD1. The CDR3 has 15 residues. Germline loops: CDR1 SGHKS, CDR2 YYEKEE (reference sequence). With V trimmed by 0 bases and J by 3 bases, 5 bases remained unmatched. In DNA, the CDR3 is TGTGCCAGCAGCTTGGATTTGGGGACAGGCTACGAGCAGTACTTC. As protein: CASSLDLGTGYEQYF.

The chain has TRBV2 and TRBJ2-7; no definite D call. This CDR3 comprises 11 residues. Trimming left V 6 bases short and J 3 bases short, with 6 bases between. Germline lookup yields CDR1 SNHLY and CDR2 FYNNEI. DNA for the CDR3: TGTGCCAGCAGCCCCGTCTACGAGCAGTACTTC. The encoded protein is CASSPVYEQYF.

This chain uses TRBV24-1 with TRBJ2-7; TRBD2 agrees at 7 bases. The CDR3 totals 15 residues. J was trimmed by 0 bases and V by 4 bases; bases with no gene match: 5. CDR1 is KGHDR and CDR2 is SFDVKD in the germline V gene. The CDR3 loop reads CATSDPSSGSYEQYF. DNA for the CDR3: TGTGCCACCAGTGACCCCTCTAGCGGCTCCTACGAGCAGTACTTC.

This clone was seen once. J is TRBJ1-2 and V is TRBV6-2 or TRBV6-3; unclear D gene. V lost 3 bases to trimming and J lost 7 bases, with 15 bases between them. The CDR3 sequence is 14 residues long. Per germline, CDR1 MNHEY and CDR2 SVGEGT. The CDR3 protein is CASSYDLTRGGYTF. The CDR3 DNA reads TGTGCCAGCAGTTATGACCTAACCCGCGGTGGCTACACCTTC.

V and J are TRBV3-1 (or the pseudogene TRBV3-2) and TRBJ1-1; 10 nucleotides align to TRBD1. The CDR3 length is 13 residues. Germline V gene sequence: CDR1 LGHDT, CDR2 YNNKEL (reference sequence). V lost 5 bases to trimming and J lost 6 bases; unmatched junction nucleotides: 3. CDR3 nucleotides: TGTGCCAGCAGCTTTGGACAGGGGGCTGAAGCTTTCTTT. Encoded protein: CASSFGQGAEAFF.

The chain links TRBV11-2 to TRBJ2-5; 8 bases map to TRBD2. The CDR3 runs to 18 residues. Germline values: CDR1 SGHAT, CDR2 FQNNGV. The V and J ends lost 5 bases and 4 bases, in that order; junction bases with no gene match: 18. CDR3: CASSAPPRTSGGRETQYF. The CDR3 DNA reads TGTGCCAGCAGCGCCCCTCCCCGAACTAGCGGAGGCCGAGAGACCCAGTACTTC.

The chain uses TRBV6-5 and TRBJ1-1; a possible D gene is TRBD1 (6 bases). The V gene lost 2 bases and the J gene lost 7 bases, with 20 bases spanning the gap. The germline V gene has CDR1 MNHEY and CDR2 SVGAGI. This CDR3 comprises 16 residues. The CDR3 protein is CASSYGPGAGVNEAFF. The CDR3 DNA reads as TGTGCCAGCAGTTACGGGCCCGGGGCAGGGGTTAATGAAGCTTTCTTT.

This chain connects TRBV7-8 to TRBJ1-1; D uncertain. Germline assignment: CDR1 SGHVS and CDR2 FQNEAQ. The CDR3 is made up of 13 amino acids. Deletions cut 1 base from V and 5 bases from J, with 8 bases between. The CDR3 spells CASSLGGRTEAFF. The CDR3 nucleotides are TGTGCCAGCAGCTTAGGAGGGAGAACTGAAGCTTTCTTT.

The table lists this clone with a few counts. Here the CDR3 reads CASSEPGQGEAFF. In DNA form, the CDR3 reads TGTGCCAGCAGTGAACCCGGACAGGGCGAAGCTTTCTTT. The chain combines TRBV2 with TRBJ1-1; 8 bases are a match to TRBD1. Per germline, CDR1 SNHLY and CDR2 FYNNEI. The CDR3 has 13 amino acids. Trimming cost V 2 bases and J 8 bases; bases outside gene matches: 4.

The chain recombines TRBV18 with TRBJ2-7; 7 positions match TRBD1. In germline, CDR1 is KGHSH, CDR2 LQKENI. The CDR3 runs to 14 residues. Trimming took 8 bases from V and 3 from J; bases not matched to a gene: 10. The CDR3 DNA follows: TGTGCCAGCGGCGCCAGGGGGACGAACTACGAGCAGTACTTC. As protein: CASGARGTNYEQYF.

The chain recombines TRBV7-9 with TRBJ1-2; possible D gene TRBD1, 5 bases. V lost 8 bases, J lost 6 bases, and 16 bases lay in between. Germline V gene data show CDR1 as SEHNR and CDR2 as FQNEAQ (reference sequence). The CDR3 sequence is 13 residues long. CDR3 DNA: TGTGCCAGCGGCTGGAAAGGGGCCGATGGCTACACCTTC. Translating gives CASGWKGADGYTF. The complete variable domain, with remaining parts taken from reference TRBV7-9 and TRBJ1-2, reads DTGVSQNPRHKITKRGQNVTFRCDPISEHNRLYWYRQTLGQGPEFLTYFQNEAQLEKSRLLSDRFSAERPKGSFSTLEIQRTEQGDSAMYLCASGWKGADGYTFGSGTRLTVV.

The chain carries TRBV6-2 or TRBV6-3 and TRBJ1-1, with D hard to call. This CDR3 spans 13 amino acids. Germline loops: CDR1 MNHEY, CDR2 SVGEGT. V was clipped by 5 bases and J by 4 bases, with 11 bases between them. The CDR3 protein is CASSPEAGTEAFF. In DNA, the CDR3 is TGTGCCAGCAGTCCCGAGGCGGGCACTGAAGCTTTCTTT.

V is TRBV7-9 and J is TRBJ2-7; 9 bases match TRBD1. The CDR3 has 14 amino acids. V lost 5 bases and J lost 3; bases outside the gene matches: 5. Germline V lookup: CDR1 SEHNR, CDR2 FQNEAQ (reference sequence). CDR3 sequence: CASSTGTGRYEQYF. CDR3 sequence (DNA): TGTGCCAGCAGCACCGGGACAGGGCGCTACGAGCAGTACTTC.

CDR3 region: CAWGLAGNTDTQYF. The CDR3 nucleotides read TGTGCCTGGGGACTAGCGGGGAACACAGATACGCAGTATTTT. The chain has TRBV30 and TRBJ2-3; 12 bases are shared with TRBD2. CDR1 GTSNPN and CDR2 SVGIG come from the germline V gene (reference sequence). The CDR3 totals 14 residues. The trim removed 5 bases at V and 2 bases at J, leaving 2 bases unmatched.

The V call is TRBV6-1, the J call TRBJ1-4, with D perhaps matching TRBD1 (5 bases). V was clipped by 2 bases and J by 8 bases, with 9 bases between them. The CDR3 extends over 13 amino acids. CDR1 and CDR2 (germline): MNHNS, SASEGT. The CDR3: CASSESGGEKLFF. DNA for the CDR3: TGTGCCAGCAGTGAATCGGGGGGGGAAAAACTGTTTTTT.

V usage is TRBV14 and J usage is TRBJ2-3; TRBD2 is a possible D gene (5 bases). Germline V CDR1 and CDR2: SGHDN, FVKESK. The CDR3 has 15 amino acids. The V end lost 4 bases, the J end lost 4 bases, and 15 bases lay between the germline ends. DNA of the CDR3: TGTGCCAGCAGCCGGACGGAGGTATCGCCAGATACGCAGTATTTT. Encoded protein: CASSRTEVSPDTQYF.